These 26 T cell receptor beta chains were sequenced from one sample in a study of shared clonotypes between healthy human individuals. Sequenced by immunoSEQ multiplex PCR; TCRdb stores in-frame clones only, minus some. There are 150,000 to 200,000 clones in the sample; 65% to 80% occur only once, and about 9.4% lies in the top ten. Sequencing was performed on memory CD4+ T cells sorted from blood. The subset here: CD45RA-negative fraction. These receptor sequences come from a man aged 25-45 years in good health.

This clone was recorded only once. This chain connects TRBV7-9 to TRBJ1-4, with D tentatively TRBD1 (5 bases). The CDR3 loop spans 14 amino acids. Germline values: CDR1 SEHNR, CDR2 FQNEAQ (reference sequence). Trimming shortened V by 5 bases and J by 8 bases, and 15 bases separated the two germline ends. CDR3 bases: TGTGCCAGCAGCAGAGGGGTTGGTGAAGAAAAACTGTTTTTT. Translated, it gives CASSRGVGEEKLFF.

The chain recombines TRBV7-7 with TRBJ2-5; a possible D gene is TRBD1 (6 bases). CDR1 is SSHAT, CDR2 FNYEAQ, per germline (reference sequence). There are 15 residues in the CDR3. V lost 1 base, J lost 2 bases, and 11 bases lay in between. CDR3 DNA: TGTGCCAGCAGCTTAGTAACAGGGAAACAAGAGACCCAGTACTTC. Protein sequence: CASSLVTGKQETQYF. Based on the CDR3 plus reference TRBV7-7 and TRBJ2-5, the full variable domain is GAGVSQSPRYKVTKRGQDVTLRCDPISSHATLYWYQQALGQGPEFLTYFNYEAQPDKSGLPSDRFSAERPEGSISTLTIQRTEQRDSAMYRCASSLVTGKQETQYFGPGTRLLVL.

This rearrangement joins TRBV6-1 to TRBJ2-7; 7 bases line up with TRBD1. Trimming at V came to 6 bases and at J to 6 bases, leaving 14 bases not matched to a gene. The CDR3 runs to 15 residues. Per germline, CDR1 MNHNS and CDR2 SASEGT. The DNA for the CDR3 is TGTGCCAGCAGCAAAACCAGACAGGGTGGGGGCGAGCAGTACTTC. It encodes CASSKTRQGGGEQYF.

This clone occurred once. A junction boundary mismatches the germline segment, possibly from a read error. The chain carries TRBV5-4 and TRBJ2-6; D is unclear. The CDR3 consists of 16 residues. CDR1 is SGHNT, CDR2 YYREEE, per germline (reference sequence). The CDR3 nucleotides read TGTGCTAGCAGCCTGGCAAGGGCAGCTGGGGCCAACGTCCTGACTTTC. As protein: CASSLARAAGANVLTF.

The chain links TRBV27 to TRBJ2-3; 9 positions match TRBD2. This CDR3 is 17 amino acids long. Germline CDR1 MNHEY, CDR2 SMNVEV (reference sequence). The J segment lost 3 bases and the V segment lost 1 base, leaving 8 bases of the junction unmatched. DNA for the CDR3: TGTGCCAGCAGTTTATTAGGCGGGAGGGCCTCGACAGATACGCAGTATTTT. This sequence encodes CASSLLGGRASTDTQYF.

The rearrangement joins TRBV5-1 to TRBJ2-2; D assignment may be TRBD1 or TRBD2 (5 bases each). This CDR3 has 15 residues. Per the germline V gene, CDR1 is SGHRS and CDR2 is YFSETQ. V was cut by 2 bases and J by 3 bases, with 11 bases left in between. The CDR3 coding sequence is TGCGCCAGCAGCTTCCCTGGGGGTTACACCGGGGAGCTGTTTTTT. Translation gives CASSFPGGYTGELFF.

This clone was counted many times. The chain uses TRBV10-3 and TRBJ2-2; possible D gene TRBD1, 6 bases. The CDR3 has 16 amino acids. The V gene's germline CDR1 is ENHRY and CDR2 SYGVKD. V was clipped by 4 bases and J by 2 bases, with 14 bases between them. Here the CDR3 reads CAISGVPGQNTGELFF. The CDR3 nucleotides read TGTGCCATCAGTGGGGTTCCGGGACAAAACACCGGGGAGCTGTTTTTT.

The table lists this clone with a count of one. The V gene is TRBV4-3, the J gene TRBJ1-5; TRBD1 is a possible D gene (6 bases). The CDR3 loop spans 14 amino acids. The V gene's germline CDR1 is LGHNA and CDR2 YSLEER. The germline V and J ends were trimmed by 4 bases and 9 bases, with 16 bases remaining between them. The CDR3 sequence: CASSPTAGAGPQHF. CDR3 DNA sequence: TGCGCCAGCAGCCCCACTGCAGGGGCTGGGCCCCAGCATTTT.

The rearrangement joins TRBV5-1 to TRBJ2-1; D ambiguous. Between the trimmed V and J ends, which lost 3 bases and 7 bases, there was a span of 14 bases. Germline V lookup: CDR1 SGHRS, CDR2 YFSETQ. This CDR3 has 14 residues. The CDR3 region is CASSSQFKGNEQFF. The CDR3 DNA is TGCGCCAGCAGCTCCCAATTTAAAGGGAATGAGCAGTTCTTC.

This clone was seen just once. The V and J genes are TRBV5-1 and TRBJ2-5; D possibly corresponds to TRBD2 (7 bases). Trimming cost V 4 bases and J 4 bases, with 14 bases left between them. CDR1 is SGHRS, CDR2 YFSETQ, per germline. This CDR3 is built from 14 residues. CDR3 coding DNA: TGCGCCAGCAGCCCAAGGGGGGGAGGAGAGACCCAGTACTTC. Protein product: CASSPRGGGETQYF.

The rearrangement uses TRBV28 and TRBJ1-1, with a weak D call TRBD1 (6 bases). CDR1 is MDHEN and CDR2 is SYDVKM in the germline V gene. The CDR3 covers 13 residues. V dropped 5 bases and J dropped 11 bases, with 18 bases sitting between them. The CDR3 sequence: CASSQDRPWVAFF. The CDR3, as DNA: TGTGCCAGCAGTCAAGACAGGCCCTGGGTCGCTTTCTTT.

The rearrangement links TRBV28 to TRBJ2-1; D not certain. The CDR3 is 16 amino acids. Germline CDR1 and CDR2: MDHEN and SYDVKM. Deletions cut 7 bases from V and 6 bases from J, with 22 bases between. DNA of the CDR3: TGTGCCAGCAATAACCCCGGGCGGATGCTATCCAATGAGCAGTTCTTC. This encodes CASNNPGRMLSNEQFF.

The CDR3 nucleotides read TGTGCCAGCAGCTTAGCGGCAGGGTTGACGGGCGAGCAGTACTTC. This sequence encodes CASSLAAGLTGEQYF. This rearrangement joins TRBV7-2 to TRBJ2-7, with D possibly matching TRBD1 (5 bases). Per the germline V gene, CDR1 is SGHTA and CDR2 is FQGNSA. V was pared by 0 bases and J by 6 bases, with 15 bases between. The CDR3 totals 15 residues.

The V gene is TRBV11-2, the J gene TRBJ2-5, with 10 positions matching TRBD2. Germline trimming cut 0 bases from V and 2 bases from J; bases unmatched to any gene: 9. Germline CDR1 reads SGHAT; CDR2 reads FQNNGV. CDR3 size: 18 residues. CDR3 in amino acids: CASSLDGRTSGTQETQYF. The CDR3 DNA follows: TGTGCCAGCAGCTTAGATGGAAGAACTAGCGGGACTCAAGAGACCCAGTACTTC.

The chain is built from TRBV6-1 and TRBJ1-3; D is uncertain. V lost 7 bases and J 0 bases, leaving 10 bases between the germline ends. The CDR3 has 14 amino acids. The germline gives CDR1 MNHNS, CDR2 SASEGT. This chain's CDR3 is CASTRDNSGNTIYF. The CDR3 bases are TGTGCCAGCACGAGGGATAACTCTGGAAACACCATATATTTT.

V usage is TRBV28 and J usage is TRBJ2-7, with D maybe TRBD1 (5 bases). This CDR3 is 14 amino acids long. Germline V gives CDR1 MDHEN, CDR2 SYDVKM. V was trimmed by 3 bases and J by 7 bases, leaving 16 bases between them. CDR3 sequence: CASSFTQGIGEQYF. CDR3 nucleotides: TGTGCCAGCAGTTTTACCCAGGGTATTGGGGAGCAGTACTTC.

The chain employs TRBV10-1 and TRBJ2-3; D perhaps matches TRBD1 (5 bases). The CDR3 totals 17 residues. Germline V gives CDR1 WNHNN, CDR2 SYGVQD (reference sequence). The ends were cut back, 0 bases at V and 2 bases at J, with 15 bases in the middle. CDR3 coding DNA: TGCGCCAGCAGTGAGTCGACTCGGTCGACAGTCACAGATACGCAGTATTTT. Amino acids: CASSESTRSTVTDTQYF.

The V and J genes are TRBV4-3 and TRBJ2-5; no reliable D call. The CDR3 consists of 13 residues. The germline V and J ends were trimmed by 1 base and 5 bases, with 8 bases remaining between them. From germline, CDR1 is LGHNA and CDR2 YSLEER. In DNA, the CDR3 is TGCGCCAGCAGCCAAGGGCAGGTGGAGACCCAGTACTTC. It encodes CASSQGQVETQYF.

This chain joins TRBV5-1 and TRBJ2-7; a possible D gene is TRBD1 (6 bases). The CDR3 sequence is 15 residues long. With 4 bases removed from V and 3 bases from J, the gap between germline ends came to 17 bases. In germline, CDR1 is SGHRS, CDR2 YFSETQ. CDR3 sequence reads: CASSRTGNLVYEQYF. The CDR3 region has the DNA TGCGCCAGCAGCCGAACAGGGAATTTGGTCTACGAGCAGTACTTC.

With regard to this clone: Different DNA sequences within this sample yield the same CDR3. V usage is TRBV5-1 and J usage is TRBJ2-7, with D hard to call. CDR3 length: 13 residues. CDR1 and CDR2 (germline): SGHRS, YFSETQ. Trimming took off 1 base at V and 0 bases at J, with 5 bases between the two ends. In DNA, the CDR3 is TGCGCCAGCAGCTTGCTTGGCTCCTACGAGCAGTACTTC. It is translated as CASSLLGSYEQYF.

This clone was detected only a few times. The rearrangement joins TRBV28 to TRBJ1-1; no clear D gene. Trimming left V 9 bases short and J 11 bases short, with 7 bases between. This CDR3 contains 8 residues. The germline gives CDR1 MDHEN, CDR2 SYDVKM. The CDR3 here is CASFEAFF. The CDR3 region has the DNA TGTGCCAGTTTTGAGGCTTTCTTT.

The gene calls are TRBV7-2 and TRBJ2-7; tentatively, D is TRBD1 (5 bases). V was trimmed by 5 bases and J by 2 bases, leaving 10 bases between them. The germline V gene has CDR1 SGHTA and CDR2 FQGNSA. The CDR3 spans 13 residues. The CDR3 protein is CASSPTGAYEQYF. The CDR3 DNA reads TGTGCCAGCAGCCCTACAGGTGCCTACGAGCAGTACTTC.

This sequence joins TRBV7-3 and TRBJ2-2, with TRBD1 matching 7 bases. This CDR3 is built from 15 residues. Germline CDR1 reads SGHTA; CDR2 reads FQGTGA. The V segment lost 5 bases and the J segment 4 bases; nucleotides outside the gene matches: 7. The CDR3 sequence is CASSEDRAGTGELFF. The CDR3 DNA follows: TGTGCCAGCAGCGAAGACAGGGCGGGCACCGGGGAGCTGTTTTTT.

The rearrangement links TRBV5-1 to TRBJ2-1; D is perhaps TRBD1 or TRBD2 (5 bases each). The CDR3 is 21 amino acids. Germline lookup yields CDR1 SGHRS and CDR2 YFSETQ. Trimming pared 4 bases from V and 0 bases from J, leaving 29 bases between. This chain's CDR3 is CASSLSGRVQPSEGSYNEQFF. The CDR3, as DNA: TGCGCCAGCAGCCTGTCGGGACGGGTACAACCCTCAGAAGGCTCCTACAATGAGCAGTTCTTC.

On this clone: This same CDR3 is encoded by further DNA sequences in the sample. The chain combines TRBV7-2 with TRBJ2-7; D gene ambiguous. CDR1 and CDR2 (germline): SGHTA, FQGNSA. The length of the CDR3 is 13 residues. The ends were cut back, 1 base at V and 1 base at J, with 5 bases in the middle. CDR3 region: CASSLGLSYEQYF. DNA of the CDR3: TGTGCCAGCAGCTTAGGCCTTTCCTACGAGCAGTACTTC.

On this clone: An end of the junction differs from the germline gene, which may be a read error. This chain links TRBV7-3 with TRBJ2-1; 14 bases are shared with TRBD2. The CDR3 runs to 12 residues. Germline V gene lookup returns CDR1 SGHTA and CDR2 FQGTGA. The CDR3 sequence is CASSSGTSGGVF. The CDR3 DNA is TGTGCCAGCAGCTCGGGGACTAGCGGGGGCGTCTTC.